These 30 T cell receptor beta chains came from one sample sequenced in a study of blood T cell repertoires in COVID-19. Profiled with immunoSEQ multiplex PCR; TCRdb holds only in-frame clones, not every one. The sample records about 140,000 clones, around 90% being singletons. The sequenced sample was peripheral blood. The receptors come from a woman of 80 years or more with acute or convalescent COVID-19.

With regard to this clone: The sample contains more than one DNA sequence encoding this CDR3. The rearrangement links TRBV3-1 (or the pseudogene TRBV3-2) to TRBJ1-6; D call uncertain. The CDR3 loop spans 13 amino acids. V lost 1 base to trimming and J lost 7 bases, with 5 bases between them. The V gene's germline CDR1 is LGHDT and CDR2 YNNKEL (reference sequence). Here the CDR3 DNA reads TGTGCCAGCAGCCAAGTCAGAAATTCACCCCTCCACTTT. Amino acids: CASSQVRNSPLHF.

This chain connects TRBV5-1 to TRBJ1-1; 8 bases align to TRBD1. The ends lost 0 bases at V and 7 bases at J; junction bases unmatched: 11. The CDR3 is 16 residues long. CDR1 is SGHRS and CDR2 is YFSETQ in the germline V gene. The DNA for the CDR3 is TGCGCCAGCAGCTTGGATCAGGGGGCGCGGGGTGGTGAAGCTTTCTTT. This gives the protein CASSLDQGARGGEAFF. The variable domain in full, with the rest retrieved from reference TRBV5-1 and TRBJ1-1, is KAGVTQTPRYLIKTRGQQVTLSCSPISGHRSVSWYQQTPGQGLQFLFEYFSETQRNKGNFPGRFSGRQFSNSRSEMNVSTLELGDSALYLCASSLDQGARGGEAFFGQGTRLTVV.

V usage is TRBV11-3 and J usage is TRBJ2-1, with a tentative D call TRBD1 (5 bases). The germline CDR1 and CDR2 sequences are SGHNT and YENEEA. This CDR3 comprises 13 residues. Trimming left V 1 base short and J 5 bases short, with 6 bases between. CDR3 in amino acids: CASSLGQNNEQFF. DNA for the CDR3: TGTGCCAGCAGCTTAGGACAGAACAATGAGCAGTTCTTC.

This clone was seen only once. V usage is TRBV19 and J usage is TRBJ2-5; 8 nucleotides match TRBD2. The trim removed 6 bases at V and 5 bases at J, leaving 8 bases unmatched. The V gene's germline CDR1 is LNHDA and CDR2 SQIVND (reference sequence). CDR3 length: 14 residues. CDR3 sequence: CASRPGGGLETQYF. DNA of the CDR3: TGTGCCAGTAGACCCGGGGGGGGCCTGGAGACCCAGTACTTC.

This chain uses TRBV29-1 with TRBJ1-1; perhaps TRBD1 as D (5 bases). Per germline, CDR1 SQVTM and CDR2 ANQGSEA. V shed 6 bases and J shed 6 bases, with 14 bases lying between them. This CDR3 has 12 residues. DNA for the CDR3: TGCAGCGTCAGGGATTTGTGGTCTGAAGCTTTCTTT. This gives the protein CSVRDLWSEAFF.

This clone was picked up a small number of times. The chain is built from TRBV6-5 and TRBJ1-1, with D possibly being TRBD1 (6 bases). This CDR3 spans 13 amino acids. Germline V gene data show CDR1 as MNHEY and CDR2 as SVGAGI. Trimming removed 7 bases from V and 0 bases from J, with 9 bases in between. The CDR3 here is CASKRTVNTEAFF. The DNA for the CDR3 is TGTGCCAGCAAACGGACAGTGAACACTGAAGCTTTCTTT.

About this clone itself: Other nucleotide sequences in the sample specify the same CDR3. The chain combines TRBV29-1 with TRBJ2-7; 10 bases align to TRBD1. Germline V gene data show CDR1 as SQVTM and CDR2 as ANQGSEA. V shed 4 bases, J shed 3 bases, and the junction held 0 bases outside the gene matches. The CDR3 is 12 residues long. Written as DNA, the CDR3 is TGCAGCGTTGGGACAGGGGGCTACGAGCAGTACTTC. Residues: CSVGTGGYEQYF.

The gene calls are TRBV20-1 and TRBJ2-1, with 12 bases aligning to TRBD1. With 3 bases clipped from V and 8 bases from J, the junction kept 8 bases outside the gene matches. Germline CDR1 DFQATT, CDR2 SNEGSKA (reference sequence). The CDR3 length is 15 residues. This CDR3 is CSASYRDRGHDEQFF. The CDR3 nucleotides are TGCAGTGCTAGTTACCGGGACAGGGGGCACGATGAGCAGTTCTTC.

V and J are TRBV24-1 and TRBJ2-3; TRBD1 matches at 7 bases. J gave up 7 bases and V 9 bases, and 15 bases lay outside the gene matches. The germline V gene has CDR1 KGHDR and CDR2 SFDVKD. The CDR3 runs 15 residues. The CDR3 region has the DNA TGTGCCACCTATCAGGGGGAACTTGGGGAATATACGCAGTATTTT. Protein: CATYQGELGEYTQYF.

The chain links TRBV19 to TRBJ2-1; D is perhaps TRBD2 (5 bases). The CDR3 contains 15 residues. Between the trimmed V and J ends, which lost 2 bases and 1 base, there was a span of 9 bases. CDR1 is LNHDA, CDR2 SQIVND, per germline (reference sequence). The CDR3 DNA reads TGTGCCAGTAGTATAAGCGGAGAATCCTACAATGAGCAGTTCTTC. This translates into CASSISGESYNEQFF.

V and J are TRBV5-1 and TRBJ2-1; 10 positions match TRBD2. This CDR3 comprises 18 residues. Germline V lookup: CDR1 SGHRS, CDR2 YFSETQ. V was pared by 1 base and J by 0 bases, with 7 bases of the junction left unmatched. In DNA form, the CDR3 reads TGCGCCAGCAGCTTGCCTAGCGGGGGCGACTTCTCCTACAATGAGCAGTTCTTC. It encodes CASSLPSGGDFSYNEQFF. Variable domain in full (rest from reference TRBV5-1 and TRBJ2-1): KAGVTQTPRYLIKTRGQQVTLSCSPISGHRSVSWYQQTPGQGLQFLFEYFSETQRNKGNFPGRFSGRQFSNSRSEMNVSTLELGDSALYLCASSLPSGGDFSYNEQFFGPGTRLTVL.

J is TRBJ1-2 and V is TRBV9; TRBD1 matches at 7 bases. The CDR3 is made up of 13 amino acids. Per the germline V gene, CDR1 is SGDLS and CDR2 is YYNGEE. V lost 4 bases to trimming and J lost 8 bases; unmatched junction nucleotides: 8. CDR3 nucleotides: TGTGCCAGCAGCACTCCCGGGACAGACGGCTACACCTTC. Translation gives CASSTPGTDGYTF.

The CDR3 reads CASWDGGGSYEQYF. CDR3 nucleotide sequence: TGTGCCAGCTGGGACGGGGGAGGGTCCTACGAGCAGTACTTC. The V and J genes are TRBV27 and TRBJ2-7, with 7 positions matching TRBD2. The germline V gene encodes CDR1 MNHEY and CDR2 SMNVEV (reference sequence). Trimming cost V 8 bases and J 1 base; bases outside gene matches: 8. The length of the CDR3 is 14 residues.

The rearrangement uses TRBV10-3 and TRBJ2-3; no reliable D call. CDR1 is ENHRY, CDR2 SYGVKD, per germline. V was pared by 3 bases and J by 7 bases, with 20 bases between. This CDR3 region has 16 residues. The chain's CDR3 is CAISDPTVLLDHTQYF. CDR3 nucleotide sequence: TGTGCCATCAGTGATCCTACAGTTTTGCTGGATCATACGCAGTATTTT.

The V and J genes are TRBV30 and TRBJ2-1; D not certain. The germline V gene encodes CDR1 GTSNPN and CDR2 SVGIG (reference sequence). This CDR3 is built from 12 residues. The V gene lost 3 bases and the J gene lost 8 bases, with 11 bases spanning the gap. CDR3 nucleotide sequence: TGTGCCTGGAGATTTCCTCTCGATGAGCAGTTCTTC. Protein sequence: CAWRFPLDEQFF.

CDR3 in DNA: TGTGCCTGGAGTAGGGGACAGGGAGATGAAAAACTGTTTTTT. It specifies CAWSRGQGDEKLFF. The chain links TRBV30 to TRBJ1-4, with 9 bases fitting TRBD1. The CDR3 contains 14 residues. With V trimmed by 2 bases and J by 6 bases, 4 bases remained unmatched. From germline, CDR1 is GTSNPN and CDR2 SVGIG (reference sequence).

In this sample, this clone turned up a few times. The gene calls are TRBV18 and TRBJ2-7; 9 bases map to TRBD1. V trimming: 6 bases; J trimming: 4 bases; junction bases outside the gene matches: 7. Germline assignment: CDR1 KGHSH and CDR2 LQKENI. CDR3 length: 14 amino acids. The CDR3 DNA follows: TGTGCCAGCTCTGGGACAGGGCTTCCGTACGAGCAGTACTTC. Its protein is CASSGTGLPYEQYF.

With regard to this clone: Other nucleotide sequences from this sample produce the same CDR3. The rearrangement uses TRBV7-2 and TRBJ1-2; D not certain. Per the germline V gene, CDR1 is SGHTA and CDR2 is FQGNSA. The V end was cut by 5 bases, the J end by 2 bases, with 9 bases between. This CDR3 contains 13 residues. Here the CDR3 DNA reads TGTGCCAGCAGCCCCACGGGGAACTATGGCTACACCTTC. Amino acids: CASSPTGNYGYTF.

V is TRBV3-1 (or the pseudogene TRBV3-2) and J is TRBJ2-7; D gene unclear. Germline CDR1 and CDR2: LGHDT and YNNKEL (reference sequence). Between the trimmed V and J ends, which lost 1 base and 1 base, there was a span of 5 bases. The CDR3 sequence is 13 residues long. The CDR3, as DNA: TGTGCCAGCAGCCAAGGGCTTTCCTACGAGCAGTACTTC. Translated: CASSQGLSYEQYF.

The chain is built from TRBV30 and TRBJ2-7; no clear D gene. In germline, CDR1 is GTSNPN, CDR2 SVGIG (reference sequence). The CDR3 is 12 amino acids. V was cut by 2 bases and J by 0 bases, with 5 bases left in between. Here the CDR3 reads CAWSSSSYEQYF. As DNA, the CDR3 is TGTGCCTGGAGTAGTAGCTCCTACGAGCAGTACTTC.

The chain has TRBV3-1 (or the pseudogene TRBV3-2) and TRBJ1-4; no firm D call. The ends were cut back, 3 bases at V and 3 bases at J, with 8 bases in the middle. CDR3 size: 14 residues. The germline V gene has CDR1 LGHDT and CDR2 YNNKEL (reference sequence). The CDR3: CASSHSAANEKLFF. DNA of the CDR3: TGTGCCAGCAGCCACAGCGCTGCTAATGAAAAACTGTTTTTT.

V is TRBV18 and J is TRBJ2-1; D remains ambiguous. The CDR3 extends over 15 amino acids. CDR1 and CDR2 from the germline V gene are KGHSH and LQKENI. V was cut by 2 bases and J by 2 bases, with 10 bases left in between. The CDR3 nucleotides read TGTGCCAGCTCACCATTGGCAGGCGCCTACAATGAGCAGTTCTTC. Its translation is CASSPLAGAYNEQFF. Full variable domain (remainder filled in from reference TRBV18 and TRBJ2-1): NAGVMQNPRHLVRRRGQEARLRCSPMKGHSHVYWYRQLPEEGLKFMVYLQKENIIDESGMPKERFSAEFPKEGPSILRIQQVVRGDSAAYFCASSPLAGAYNEQFFGPGTRLTVL.

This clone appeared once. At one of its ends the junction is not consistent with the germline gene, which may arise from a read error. This CDR3 is CASSRRDMNTKAFF. The CDR3 DNA reads as TGTGCCAGCAGCCGCCGGGACATGAACACTAAAGCTTTCTTT. The gene calls are TRBV6-6 and TRBJ1-1; tentative D call: TRBD1 (6 bases). The germline CDR1 and CDR2 sequences are MNHNY and SVGAGI (reference sequence). The CDR3 is 14 amino acids.

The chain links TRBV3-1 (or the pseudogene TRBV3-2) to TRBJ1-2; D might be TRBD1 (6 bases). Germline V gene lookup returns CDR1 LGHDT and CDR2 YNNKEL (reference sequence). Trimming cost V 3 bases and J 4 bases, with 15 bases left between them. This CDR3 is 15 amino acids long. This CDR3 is CASSHSGTRVYGYTF. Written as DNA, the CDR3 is TGTGCCAGCAGCCATTCCGGGACACGTGTCTATGGCTACACCTTC.

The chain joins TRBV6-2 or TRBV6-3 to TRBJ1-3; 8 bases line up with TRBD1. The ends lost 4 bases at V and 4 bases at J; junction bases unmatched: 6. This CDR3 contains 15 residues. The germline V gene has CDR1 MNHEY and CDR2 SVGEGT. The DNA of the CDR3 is TGTGCCAGCAGTTCCGGACAGGGATCGGGAAACACCATATATTTT. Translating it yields CASSSGQGSGNTIYF.

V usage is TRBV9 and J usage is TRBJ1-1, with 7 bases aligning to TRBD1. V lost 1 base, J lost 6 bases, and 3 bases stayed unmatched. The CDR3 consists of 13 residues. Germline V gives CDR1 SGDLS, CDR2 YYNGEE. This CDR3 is CASSVTTGSEAFF. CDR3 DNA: TGTGCCAGCAGCGTAACGACAGGGTCTGAAGCTTTCTTT.

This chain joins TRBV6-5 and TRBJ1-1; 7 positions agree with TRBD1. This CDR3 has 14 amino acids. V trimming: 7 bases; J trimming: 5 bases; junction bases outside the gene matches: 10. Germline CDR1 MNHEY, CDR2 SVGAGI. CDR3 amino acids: CASTLGQVETEAFF. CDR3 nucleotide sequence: TGTGCCAGCACACTAGGACAGGTCGAAACTGAAGCTTTCTTT.

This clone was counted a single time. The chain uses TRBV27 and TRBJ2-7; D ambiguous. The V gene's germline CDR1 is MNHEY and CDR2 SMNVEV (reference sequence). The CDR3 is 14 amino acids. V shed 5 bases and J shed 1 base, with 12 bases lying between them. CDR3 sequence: CASSPGWPSYEQYF. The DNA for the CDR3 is TGTGCCAGCAGTCCCGGGTGGCCATCCTACGAGCAGTACTTC.

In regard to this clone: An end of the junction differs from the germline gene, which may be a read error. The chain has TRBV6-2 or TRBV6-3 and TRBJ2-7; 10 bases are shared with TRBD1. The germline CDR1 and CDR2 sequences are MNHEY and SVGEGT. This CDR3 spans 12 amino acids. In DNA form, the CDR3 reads TGTGCCAGCAGTTACGGGACAGGGGATTTCCACTTC. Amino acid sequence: CASSYGTGDFHF.

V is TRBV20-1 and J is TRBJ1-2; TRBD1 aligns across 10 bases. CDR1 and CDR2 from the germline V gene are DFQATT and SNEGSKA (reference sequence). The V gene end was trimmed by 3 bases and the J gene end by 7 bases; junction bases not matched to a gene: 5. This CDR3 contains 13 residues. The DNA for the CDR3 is TGCAGTGCTAGTGAGACAGGGGGCCTTGGCTACACCTTC. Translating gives CSASETGGLGYTF.